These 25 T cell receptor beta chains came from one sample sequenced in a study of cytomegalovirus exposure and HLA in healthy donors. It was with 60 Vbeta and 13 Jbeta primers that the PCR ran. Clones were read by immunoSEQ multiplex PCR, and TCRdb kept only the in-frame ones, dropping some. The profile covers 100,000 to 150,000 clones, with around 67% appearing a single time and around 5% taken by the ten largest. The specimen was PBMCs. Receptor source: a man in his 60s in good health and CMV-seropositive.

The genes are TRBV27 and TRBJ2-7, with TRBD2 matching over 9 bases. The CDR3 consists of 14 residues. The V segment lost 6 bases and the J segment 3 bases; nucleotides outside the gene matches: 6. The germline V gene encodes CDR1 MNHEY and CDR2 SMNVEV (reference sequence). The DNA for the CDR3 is TGTGCCAGCAGCAAGACTAGCGGATACTACGAGCAGTACTTC. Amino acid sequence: CASSKTSGYYEQYF.

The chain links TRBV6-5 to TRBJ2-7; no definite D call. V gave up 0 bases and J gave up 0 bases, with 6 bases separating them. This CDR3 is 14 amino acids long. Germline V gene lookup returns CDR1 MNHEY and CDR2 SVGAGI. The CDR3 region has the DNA TGTGCCAGCAGTTACTCGGTTAGCTCCTACGAGCAGTACTTC. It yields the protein CASSYSVSSYEQYF.

CDR3 sequence: CAWSLQTPNPNYGYTF. For the CDR3, the DNA is TGTGCCTGGAGTTTACAGACCCCAAACCCTAACTATGGCTACACCTTC. The chain recombines TRBV30 with TRBJ1-2; no clear D. Trimming cost V 2 bases and J 0 bases, with 16 bases left between them. Per the germline V gene, CDR1 is GTSNPN and CDR2 is SVGIG (reference sequence). The CDR3 is 16 amino acids.

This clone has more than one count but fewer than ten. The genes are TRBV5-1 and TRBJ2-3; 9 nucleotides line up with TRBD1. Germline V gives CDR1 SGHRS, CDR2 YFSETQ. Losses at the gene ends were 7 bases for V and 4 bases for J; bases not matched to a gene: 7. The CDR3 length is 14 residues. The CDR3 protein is CASSGQGGPDTQYF. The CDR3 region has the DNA TGCGCCAGCTCGGGACAGGGAGGCCCAGATACGCAGTATTTT.

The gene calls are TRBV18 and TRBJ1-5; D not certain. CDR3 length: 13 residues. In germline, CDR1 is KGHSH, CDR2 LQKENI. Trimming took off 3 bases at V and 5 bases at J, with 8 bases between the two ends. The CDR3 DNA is TGTGCCAGCTCACCGAAAGAGGATCAGCCCCAGCATTTT. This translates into CASSPKEDQPQHF.

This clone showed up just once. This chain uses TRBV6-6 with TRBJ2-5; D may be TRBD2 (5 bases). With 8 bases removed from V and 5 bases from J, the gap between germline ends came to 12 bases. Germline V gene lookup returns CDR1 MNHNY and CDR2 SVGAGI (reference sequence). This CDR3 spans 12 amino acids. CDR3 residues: CASASYGETQYF. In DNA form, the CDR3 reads TGTGCCAGCGCTAGCTATGGGGAGACCCAGTACTTC.

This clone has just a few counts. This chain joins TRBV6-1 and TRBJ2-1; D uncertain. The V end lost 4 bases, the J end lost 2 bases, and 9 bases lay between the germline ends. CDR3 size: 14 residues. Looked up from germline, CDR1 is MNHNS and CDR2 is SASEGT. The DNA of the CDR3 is TGTGCCAGCAGTGCGACTCAGCCCTACAATGAGCAGTTCTTC. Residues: CASSATQPYNEQFF.

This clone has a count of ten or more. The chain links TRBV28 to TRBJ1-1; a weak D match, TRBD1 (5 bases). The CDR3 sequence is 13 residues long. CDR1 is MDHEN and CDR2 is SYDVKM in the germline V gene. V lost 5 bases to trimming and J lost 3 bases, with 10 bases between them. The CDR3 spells CASSLQAHTEAFF. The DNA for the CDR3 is TGTGCCAGCAGTCTACAGGCGCACACTGAAGCTTTCTTT.

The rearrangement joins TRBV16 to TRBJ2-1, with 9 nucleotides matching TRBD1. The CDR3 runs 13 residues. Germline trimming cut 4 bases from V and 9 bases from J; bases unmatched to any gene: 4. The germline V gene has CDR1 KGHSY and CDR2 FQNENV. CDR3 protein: CASSRDREGEQFF. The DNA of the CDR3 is TGTGCCAGCAGCCGGGACAGGGAGGGTGAGCAGTTCTTC.

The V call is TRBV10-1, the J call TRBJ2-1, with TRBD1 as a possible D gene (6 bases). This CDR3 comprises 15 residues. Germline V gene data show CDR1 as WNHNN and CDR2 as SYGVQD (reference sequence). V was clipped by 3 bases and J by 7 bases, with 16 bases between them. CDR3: CASSEQGAMRNEQFF. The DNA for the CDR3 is TGCGCCAGCAGTGAACAGGGAGCCATGCGGAATGAGCAGTTCTTC.

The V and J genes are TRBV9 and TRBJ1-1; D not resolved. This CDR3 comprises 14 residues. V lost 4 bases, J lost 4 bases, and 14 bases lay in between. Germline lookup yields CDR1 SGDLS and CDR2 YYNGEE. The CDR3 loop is CASSPTTVGTEAFF. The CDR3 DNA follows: TGTGCCAGCAGCCCTACTACGGTGGGCACTGAAGCTTTCTTT.

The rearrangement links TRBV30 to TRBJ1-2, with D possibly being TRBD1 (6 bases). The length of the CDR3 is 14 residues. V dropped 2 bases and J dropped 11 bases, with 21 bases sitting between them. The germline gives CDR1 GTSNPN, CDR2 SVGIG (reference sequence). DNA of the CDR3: TGTGCCTGGAGTAACCAGGGGATGGAGGGGGGGTACACCTTC. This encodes CAWSNQGMEGGYTF.

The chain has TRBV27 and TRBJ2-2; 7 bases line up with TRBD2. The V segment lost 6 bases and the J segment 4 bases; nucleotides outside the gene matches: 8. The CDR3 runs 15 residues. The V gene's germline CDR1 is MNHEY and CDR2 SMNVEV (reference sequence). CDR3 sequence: CASSPPGRGTGELFF. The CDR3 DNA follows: TGTGCCAGCAGCCCTCCGGGGAGGGGCACCGGGGAGCTGTTTTTT.

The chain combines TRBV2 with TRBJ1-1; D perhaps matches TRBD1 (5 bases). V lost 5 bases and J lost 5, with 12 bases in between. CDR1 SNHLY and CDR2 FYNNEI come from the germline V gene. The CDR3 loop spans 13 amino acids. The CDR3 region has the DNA TGTGCCAGCAGTCCCGGGACTGGGACTGAAGCTTTCTTT. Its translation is CASSPGTGTEAFF.

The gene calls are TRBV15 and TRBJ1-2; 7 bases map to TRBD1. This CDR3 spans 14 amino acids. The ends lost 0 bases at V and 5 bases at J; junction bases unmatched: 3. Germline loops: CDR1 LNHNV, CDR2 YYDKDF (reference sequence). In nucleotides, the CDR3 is TGTGCCACCAGCAGAGAATCAGGGGGGTATGGCTACACCTTC. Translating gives CATSRESGGYGYTF.

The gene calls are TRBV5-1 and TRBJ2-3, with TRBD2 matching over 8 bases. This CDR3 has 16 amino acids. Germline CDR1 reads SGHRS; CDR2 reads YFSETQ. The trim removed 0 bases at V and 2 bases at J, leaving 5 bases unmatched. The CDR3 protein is CASSLVIGGATDTQYF. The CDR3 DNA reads TGCGCCAGCAGCTTGGTGATCGGGGGGGCCACAGATACGCAGTATTTT.

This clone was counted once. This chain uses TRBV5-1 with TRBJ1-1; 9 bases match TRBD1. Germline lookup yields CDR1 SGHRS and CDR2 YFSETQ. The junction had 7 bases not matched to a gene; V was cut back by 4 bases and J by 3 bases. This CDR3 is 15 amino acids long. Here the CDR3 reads CASSLGGTGYTEAFF. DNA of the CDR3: TGCGCCAGCAGCCTTGGTGGGACAGGGTACACTGAAGCTTTCTTT.

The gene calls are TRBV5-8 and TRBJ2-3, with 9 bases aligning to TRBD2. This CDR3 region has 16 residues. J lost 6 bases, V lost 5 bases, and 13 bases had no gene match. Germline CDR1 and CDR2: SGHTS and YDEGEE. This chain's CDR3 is CASRVRRGGLTDTQYF. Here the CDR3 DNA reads TGTGCCAGCAGAGTGAGGCGGGGGGGCCTTACGGATACGCAGTATTTT.

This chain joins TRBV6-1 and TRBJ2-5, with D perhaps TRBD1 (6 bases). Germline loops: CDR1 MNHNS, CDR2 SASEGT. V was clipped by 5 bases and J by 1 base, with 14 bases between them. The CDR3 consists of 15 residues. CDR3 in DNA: TGTGCCAGCAGTCAGGGGTCACTTTCCCAAGAGACCCAGTACTTC. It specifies CASSQGSLSQETQYF.

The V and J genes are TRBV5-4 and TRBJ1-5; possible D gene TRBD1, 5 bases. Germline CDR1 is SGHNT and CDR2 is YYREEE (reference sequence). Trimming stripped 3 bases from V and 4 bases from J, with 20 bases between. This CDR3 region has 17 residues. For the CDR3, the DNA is TGTGCCAGCAGCTCTTGGACCGAAACCGGGGGGAATCAGCCCCAGCATTTT. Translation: CASSSWTETGGNQPQHF.

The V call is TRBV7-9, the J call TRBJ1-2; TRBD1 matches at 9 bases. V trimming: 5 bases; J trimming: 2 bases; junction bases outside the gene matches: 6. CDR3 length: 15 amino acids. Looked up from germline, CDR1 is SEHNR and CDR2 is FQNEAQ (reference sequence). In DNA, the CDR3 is TGTGCCAGCAGCCCCTGGGACAGGGAGAACTATGGCTACACCTTC. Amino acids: CASSPWDRENYGYTF.

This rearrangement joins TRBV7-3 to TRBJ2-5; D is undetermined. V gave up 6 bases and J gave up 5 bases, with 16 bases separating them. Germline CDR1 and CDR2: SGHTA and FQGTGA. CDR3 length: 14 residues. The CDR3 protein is CASSPTPQQETQYF. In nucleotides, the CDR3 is TGTGCCAGCAGTCCTACCCCTCAACAGGAGACCCAGTACTTC.

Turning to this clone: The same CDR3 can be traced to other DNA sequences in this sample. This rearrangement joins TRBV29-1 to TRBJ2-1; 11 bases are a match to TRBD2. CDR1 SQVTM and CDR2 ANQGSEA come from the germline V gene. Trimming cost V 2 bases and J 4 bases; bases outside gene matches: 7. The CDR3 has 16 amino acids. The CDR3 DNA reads TGCAGCGTTGAACCCGGGACTAGCGGATTTTACAATGAGCAGTTCTTC. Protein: CSVEPGTSGFYNEQFF.

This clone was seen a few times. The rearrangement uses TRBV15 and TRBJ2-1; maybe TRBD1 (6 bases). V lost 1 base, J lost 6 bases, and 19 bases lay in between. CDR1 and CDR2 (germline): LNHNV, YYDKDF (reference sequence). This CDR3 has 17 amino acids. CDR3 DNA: TGTGCCACCAGCAGAGCTGGGAACAGGGCCCCCTCCAATGAGCAGTTCTTC. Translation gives CATSRAGNRAPSNEQFF.

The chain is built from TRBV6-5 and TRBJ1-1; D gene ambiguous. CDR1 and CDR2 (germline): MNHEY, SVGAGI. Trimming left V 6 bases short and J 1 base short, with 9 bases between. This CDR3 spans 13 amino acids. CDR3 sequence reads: CASRTGWNTEAFF. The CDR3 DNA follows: TGTGCCAGCAGAACGGGGTGGAACACTGAAGCTTTCTTT.